Below are 27 T cell receptor beta chains sequenced from a single sample in a study of post-analysis software for immune sequencing data. Study-level points and caveats: In patients, TRBV5-6, TRBV5-1 and TRBV20-1 belonged to 4 or 5 TRBV segments found more frequently than in controls.

The antigens for these receptors are not known. TCR beta cDNA libraries included unique molecular identifiers. TCRdb re-called the PCR reads with MiXCR, one entry per CDR3 protein. The sample contains hundreds of thousands of distinct CDR3 sequences, over 45% of which appear only once. The specimen was blood. All receptors derive from a girl aged 2-10 years with multiple sclerosis.

The CDR3, as DNA: TGTGCCAGCAGTGGAATGGGACAGATAAACATTCAGTACTTC. Translated: CASSGMGQINIQYF. This chain links TRBV2 with TRBJ2-4; 7 bases fit TRBD1. Germline assignment: CDR1 SNHLY and CDR2 FYNNEI. The CDR3 runs 14 residues. The J segment lost 6 bases and the V segment lost 4 bases, leaving 6 bases of the junction unmatched.

V usage is TRBV10-3 and J usage is TRBJ1-4; a weak D match, TRBD1 (6 bases). There are 13 residues in the CDR3. Germline lookup yields CDR1 ENHRY and CDR2 SYGVKD. V gave up 11 bases and J gave up 2 bases, with 12 bases separating them. CDR3 residues: CASSGGTNEKLFF. CDR3 DNA sequence: TGTGCCTCAAGTGGGGGCACTAATGAAAAACTGTTTTTT.

The table lists this clonotype with a few counts. The chain employs TRBV6-5 and TRBJ1-3; 7 nucleotides agree with TRBD1. CDR3 length: 17 amino acids. Germline V gene data show CDR1 as MNHEY and CDR2 as SVGAGI. V was pared by 4 bases and J by 1 base, with 10 bases of the junction left unmatched. CDR3 residues: CASSLGEGAASGNTIYF. The CDR3 DNA sequence: TGTGCCAGCAGTTTAGGCGAGGGGGCGGCTTCTGGAAACACCATATATTTT.

The V and J genes are TRBV29-1 and TRBJ2-5; D is perhaps TRBD1 or TRBD2 (5 bases each). Per germline, CDR1 SQVTM and CDR2 ANQGSEA. The CDR3 is made up of 12 amino acids. CDR3 nucleotides: TGCAACGCCCGGGACGATGGGGAGACCCAGTACTTC. It encodes CNARDDGETQYF.

The V and J genes are TRBV10-3 and TRBJ1-2; 7 bases match TRBD1. Germline V gene lookup returns CDR1 ENHRY and CDR2 SYGVKD. J gave up 8 bases and V 4 bases, and 10 bases lay outside the gene matches. This CDR3 spans 14 amino acids. CDR3 protein: CAISGATGPEGYTF. In nucleotides, the CDR3 is TGTGCCATCAGTGGGGCGACAGGGCCTGAAGGCTACACCTTC.

V and J are TRBV7-3 and TRBJ2-1, with TRBD2 matching over 11 bases. The trim removed 5 bases at V and 5 bases at J, leaving 8 bases unmatched. Germline V lookup: CDR1 SGHTA, CDR2 FQGTGA. The CDR3 has 16 residues. CDR3 protein: CASSSGGGLADNEQFF. The DNA of the CDR3 is TGTGCCAGCAGCAGCGGAGGGGGACTAGCGGACAATGAGCAGTTCTTC.

V is TRBV7-2 and J is TRBJ2-5, with 8 bases identical to TRBD1. Germline assignment: CDR1 SGHTA and CDR2 FQGNSA. J was trimmed by 6 bases and V by 3 bases; bases with no gene match: 3. This CDR3 is built from 13 residues. CDR3 bases: TGTGCCAGCAGCTTGGACAGGGAAAAGACCCAGTACTTC. Protein sequence: CASSLDREKTQYF.

J is TRBJ2-7 and V is TRBV11-1; D unclear. CDR1 is SGHAT, CDR2 FQDESV, per germline (reference sequence). The V end lost 2 bases, the J end lost 5 bases, and 13 bases lay between the germline ends. This CDR3 spans 14 amino acids. The CDR3 here is CASSLSASNHEQYF. CDR3 nucleotide sequence: TGTGCCAGCAGCTTATCGGCCAGCAACCACGAGCAGTACTTC.

This chain links TRBV4-1 with TRBJ1-2; TRBD1 matches 8 bases. The CDR3 totals 17 residues. With 1 base clipped from V and 5 bases from J, the junction kept 12 bases outside the gene matches. Germline values: CDR1 MGHRA, CDR2 YSYEKL. The CDR3 region has the DNA TGCGCCAGCAGCCAAGGACGGGACAGGTGGTGGGAGTATGGCTACACCTTC. This sequence encodes CASSQGRDRWWEYGYTF.

The chain joins TRBV29-1 to TRBJ2-1; D might be TRBD1 (5 bases). V lost 2 bases, J lost 8 bases, and 10 bases lay in between. CDR1 is SQVTM and CDR2 is ANQGSEA in the germline V gene. The CDR3 runs to 12 residues. CDR3 nucleotide sequence: TGCAGCGTTGAAAACAGGATCGATGAGCAGTTCTTC. Encoded protein: CSVENRIDEQFF.

The chain combines TRBV5-1 with TRBJ2-1; TRBD2 aligns across 14 bases. This CDR3 spans 14 amino acids. In germline, CDR1 is SGHRS, CDR2 YFSETQ. The V gene end was trimmed by 5 bases and the J gene end by 10 bases; junction bases not matched to a gene: 5. CDR3 region: CASRGTSGSVEQFF. CDR3 DNA: TGCGCCAGCAGAGGGACTAGCGGGAGCGTGGAGCAGTTCTTC.

The V call is TRBV3-1, the J call TRBJ1-5; D not certain. Germline V gene lookup returns CDR1 LGHDT and CDR2 YNNKEL (reference sequence). Trimming removed 0 bases at V and 2 bases at J, with 5 bases between. CDR3 size: 14 residues. CDR3 residues: CASSQDGRNQPQHF. CDR3 in DNA: TGTGCCAGCAGCCAAGACGGCCGCAATCAGCCCCAGCATTTT.

The chain combines TRBV6-1 with TRBJ2-1, with 11 bases aligning to TRBD2. V shed 4 bases and J 0 bases; nucleotides not matched to a gene: 14. CDR1 and CDR2 from the germline V gene are MNHNS and SASEGT. The CDR3 sequence is 20 residues long. The CDR3 spells CASSGPLSSGRLSSYNEQFF. The CDR3 DNA reads as TGTGCCAGCAGTGGCCCCTTGTCTAGCGGGAGGCTTAGCTCCTACAATGAGCAGTTCTTC.

This chain joins TRBV6-5 and TRBJ2-3; D is possibly TRBD2 (5 bases). Germline V gene lookup returns CDR1 MNHEY and CDR2 SVGAGI. The CDR3 is made up of 12 amino acids. The V and J ends lost 7 bases and 7 bases respectively, with 12 bases between them. The CDR3 DNA reads as TGTGCCAGCATCTCCCCGGGAAATACGCAGTATTTT. Translating gives CASISPGNTQYF.

In its sample, this clonotype was seen a few times. This sequence joins TRBV29-1 and TRBJ1-2; D ambiguous. The germline V gene has CDR1 SQVTM and CDR2 ANQGSEA. The CDR3 runs 13 residues. Between the trimmed V and J ends, which lost 5 bases and 8 bases, there was a span of 18 bases. The CDR3: CSVLRPRTAGYTF. The CDR3 region has the DNA TGCAGCGTTTTACGCCCAAGGACCGCCGGCTACACCTTC.

In this sample, this clonotype turned up a few times. This chain joins TRBV5-1 and TRBJ1-2; the D gene is possibly TRBD1 (5 bases). The V end lost 2 bases, the J end lost 6 bases, and 20 bases lay between the germline ends. CDR1 SGHRS and CDR2 YFSETQ come from the germline V gene. The CDR3 extends over 16 amino acids. The CDR3 DNA reads as TGCGCCAGCAGCTTTACAGGTGGAGGAGGGAACAATGGCTACACCTTC. Amino acids: CASSFTGGGGNNGYTF. The variable domain in full, completed from reference TRBV5-1 and TRBJ1-2, reads KAGVTQTPRYLIKTRGQQVTLSCSPISGHRSVSWYQQTPGQGLQFLFEYFSETQRNKGNFPGRFSGRQFSNSRSEMNVSTLELGDSALYLCASSFTGGGGNNGYTFGSGTRLTVV.

This clonotype was observed a few times. CDR3 DNA sequence: TGTGCCAGCAGTTTATTGGGACAGGGCGATGAGCAGTTCTTC. Translating gives CASSLLGQGDEQFF. This chain joins TRBV27 and TRBJ2-1, with 9 bases that match TRBD1. J gave up 8 bases and V 1 base, and 3 bases lay outside the gene matches. Germline lookup yields CDR1 MNHEY and CDR2 SMNVEV (reference sequence). There are 14 residues in the CDR3.

The V gene is TRBV7-2, the J gene TRBJ2-7; a weak D match, TRBD2 (6 bases). Germline V gene data show CDR1 as SGHTA and CDR2 as FQGNSA. Trimming left V 3 bases short and J 10 bases short, with 25 bases between. CDR3 length: 16 amino acids. CDR3 residues: CASSLSGAGSFETQYV. The CDR3 DNA sequence: TGTGCCAGCAGCTTGAGTGGGGCGGGGTCGTTTGAGACCCAGTACGTC.

The chain couples TRBV2 to TRBJ2-1, with D uncertain. CDR1 and CDR2 from the germline V gene are SNHLY and FYNNEI. This CDR3 region has 13 residues. Trimming shortened V by 5 bases and J by 8 bases, and 13 bases separated the two germline ends. CDR3 in DNA: TGTGCCAGCAGTTTATGGATGGAAGATGAGCAGTTCTTC. Translated, it gives CASSLWMEDEQFF.

This clonotype turned up a few times. This chain joins TRBV7-9 and TRBJ2-5; TRBD2 matches at 7 bases. The CDR3 totals 15 residues. J gave up 1 base and V 5 bases, and 7 bases lay outside the gene matches. CDR1 is SEHNR and CDR2 is FQNEAQ in the germline V gene (reference sequence). CDR3 residues: CASSGLGKGQETQYF. CDR3 coding DNA: TGTGCCAGCAGCGGACTAGGGAAAGGCCAAGAGACCCAGTACTTC.

The chain combines TRBV4-1 with TRBJ1-4; D uncertain. There are 15 residues in the CDR3. Trimming stripped 1 base from V and 4 bases from J, with 10 bases between. Germline loops: CDR1 MGHRA, CDR2 YSYEKL. The CDR3 region is CASSQVGRINEKLFF. DNA of the CDR3: TGCGCCAGCAGCCAAGTGGGCAGGATTAATGAAAAACTGTTTTTT.

The chain is built from TRBV20-1 and TRBJ1-2, with TRBD1 as a possible D gene (6 bases). This CDR3 contains 12 residues. The germline V gene encodes CDR1 DFQATT and CDR2 SNEGSKA (reference sequence). V gave up 3 bases and J gave up 4 bases, with 9 bases separating them. CDR3 bases: TGCAGTGCTAGTGGGGGCGCCTATGGCTACACCTTC. This encodes CSASGGAYGYTF.

Worth noting for this clonotype: The junction departs from germline at one end; a sequencing error may be responsible. The V and J genes are TRBV20-1 and TRBJ1-2; D gene unclear. The V gene's germline CDR1 is DFQATT and CDR2 SNEGSKA (reference sequence). This CDR3 spans 13 amino acids. CDR3 sequence (DNA): TGCAGTGCTAGACTGTCCGCCGATAATGGCTACACTTTC. Translated: CSARLSADNGYTF.

The rearrangement uses TRBV20-1 and TRBJ1-2, with D unresolved. The CDR3 runs 14 residues. Germline lookup yields CDR1 DFQATT and CDR2 SNEGSKA (reference sequence). The V and J ends lost 0 bases and 4 bases respectively, with 12 bases between them. The CDR3 nucleotides read TGCAGTGCTAGAGATCCTGATGGGGTCTATGGCTACACCTTC. Its translation: CSARDPDGVYGYTF.

This clonotype came up a few times. J is TRBJ2-7 and V is TRBV20-1; D not resolved. CDR3 size: 13 residues. Trimming removed 5 bases from V and 2 bases from J, with 13 bases in between. Germline values: CDR1 DFQATT, CDR2 SNEGSKA (reference sequence). CDR3 bases: TGCAGTGCTTACCACACGAAAACCTACGAGCAGTACTTC. Protein sequence: CSAYHTKTYEQYF.

This clonotype occurred once. The chain recombines TRBV6-5 with TRBJ2-1; D assignment may be TRBD1 or TRBD2 (5 bases each). The CDR3 loop spans 14 amino acids. Trimming cost V 5 bases and J 9 bases, with 17 bases left between them. Looked up from germline, CDR1 is MNHEY and CDR2 is SVGAGI. CDR3 sequence reads: CASSPVGGVGEQFF. CDR3 in DNA: TGTGCCAGCAGTCCCGTTGGGGGTGTCGGTGAGCAGTTCTTC.

This clonotype was seen a handful of times. The chain carries TRBV7-2 and TRBJ1-4, with D perhaps TRBD1 (5 bases). V lost 2 bases and J 6 bases, leaving 22 bases between the germline ends. In germline, CDR1 is SGHTA, CDR2 FQGNSA. This CDR3 region has 18 residues. The CDR3: CASSLIGPHPGQYEKLFF. The CDR3 DNA follows: TGTGCCAGCAGCTTAATCGGCCCCCATCCAGGACAATATGAAAAACTGTTTTTT.